This T cell receptor beta chain was sequenced during a study of regulatory T cells in long-lasting Graves disease. The study's findings and limits: Researchers reported studying only peripheral blood, not thyroid tissue.

Construction of the TCR beta libraries employed iRepertoire HTBI primers in conjunction with Arm-PCR of CDR3 regions. Each CDR3 protein is one row after TCRdb ran MiXCR on the multiplex PCR reads. This sample has approximately 540,000 distinct CDR3 sequences; about 11% occur once, and the top ten carry roughly 8.9%. Losses at the gene ends were 6 bases for V and 1 base for J; bases not matched to a gene: 4. The CDR3 is 14 amino acids. Per the germline V gene, CDR1 is MNHEY and CDR2 is SVGEGT. The time point denotes: newly diagnosed GD, antithyroid drugs for less than 3 months. PBMCs were the source of the RNA used for TCR sequencing. Graves' disease diagnosis relied on American Thyroid Association guidelines. This clonotype has at least ten counts. Its antigen remains unidentified. These records were also assigned to another study, of T cells in Graves' hyperthyroidism and ophthalmopathy. In that study: Carried out on the TCR CDR3, a first-round RT-PCR used the HTBI primer set.

This chain joins TRBV6-2 or TRBV6-3 and TRBJ1-1, with 8 bases identical to TRBD1. The starting material was peripheral blood mononuclear cells (PBMCs), obtained at new diagnosis, from a patient treated with antithyroid drugs. This receptor was obtained from a woman aged 30 to 39 with Graves disease. CDR3 sequence (DNA): TGTGCCAGCAGAAGGACAGGGACGAACACTGAAGCTTTCTTT. It encodes CASRRTGTNTEAFF.